A single sample is the source of the 16 T cell receptor beta chains below, sequenced in a study of blood T cell repertoires in COVID-19. Method: immunoSEQ multiplex PCR; TCRdb's copy keeps in-frame clones and lacks some. This table holds approximately 220,000 clones, about 83% found once. The sequenced sample consisted of peripheral blood. Receptors were obtained from a woman aged 40 to 50 with active or convalescent COVID-19.

V usage is TRBV5-1 and J usage is TRBJ2-1; TRBD2 matches 7 bases. Looked up from germline, CDR1 is SGHRS and CDR2 is YFSETQ. This CDR3 is 14 amino acids long. Trimming cost V 3 bases and J 5 bases; bases outside gene matches: 5. The CDR3 coding sequence is TGCGCCAGCAGCTCGGGGACTACAAACAATGAGCAGTTCTTC. Translating gives CASSSGTTNNEQFF.

The chain uses TRBV30 and TRBJ1-5; possibly TRBD1 for D (5 bases). Trimming pared 3 bases from V and 3 bases from J, leaving 6 bases between. Germline CDR1 is GTSNPN and CDR2 is SVGIG (reference sequence). The CDR3 contains 12 residues. The CDR3 here is CAWSRDNQPQHF. DNA of the CDR3: TGTGCCTGGAGCAGGGACAATCAGCCCCAGCATTTT.

The V and J genes are TRBV30 and TRBJ1-1; tentatively, D is TRBD1 (5 bases). Germline CDR1 reads GTSNPN; CDR2 reads SVGIG (reference sequence). Trimming cost V 1 base and J 7 bases, with 10 bases left between them. The length of the CDR3 is 12 residues. This CDR3 reads CAWSATRVEAFF. The CDR3 DNA sequence: TGTGCCTGGAGTGCCACCAGGGTTGAAGCTTTCTTT.

V is TRBV5-1 and J is TRBJ2-3, with TRBD2 matching over 9 bases. This CDR3 comprises 16 residues. In germline, CDR1 is SGHRS, CDR2 YFSETQ. Trimming removed 0 bases from V and 4 bases from J; junction bases left unmatched: 6. CDR3 in DNA: TGCGCCAGCAGCTTGGGGCGGGGGGGCGTCGCAGATACGCAGTATTTT. This encodes CASSLGRGGVADTQYF.

This clone was recorded only once. The gene calls are TRBV5-6 and TRBJ1-6, with TRBD1 matching over 11 bases. V lost 3 bases, J lost 11 bases, and 7 bases stayed unmatched. Germline loops: CDR1 SGHDT, CDR2 YYEEEE. This CDR3 is built from 15 residues. CDR3 in DNA: TGTGCCAGCAGCTCAACGGGGACAGGGGGGCCACCCCTCCACTTT. Its translation is CASSSTGTGGPPLHF.

V is TRBV7-8 and J is TRBJ2-3, with 10 bases that match TRBD1. Germline CDR1 and CDR2: SGHVS and FQNEAQ. The CDR3 totals 16 residues. The V segment lost 5 bases and the J segment 3 bases; nucleotides outside the gene matches: 8. As DNA, the CDR3 is TGTGCCAGCAGCCGTCGGGACAGGGGTAATACAGATACGCAGTATTTT. This gives the protein CASSRRDRGNTDTQYF.

Only a few counts were recorded for this clone. The rearrangement links TRBV12-3 or TRBV12-4 to TRBJ1-2; D is ambiguous. Trimming left V 5 bases short and J 5 bases short, with 12 bases between. This CDR3 has 13 residues. The CDR3 loop reads CASSLLSVYGYTF. Written as DNA, the CDR3 is TGTGCCAGCAGTCTTCTAAGTGTTTATGGCTACACCTTC.

This chain connects TRBV3-1 (or the pseudogene TRBV3-2) to TRBJ1-1; 7 nucleotides agree with TRBD1. The ends lost 0 bases at V and 3 bases at J; junction bases unmatched: 4. Germline CDR1 and CDR2: LGHDT and YNNKEL (reference sequence). CDR3 length: 15 amino acids. CDR3 DNA: TGTGCCAGCAGCCAAGAGCTTACAGGGGACACTGAAGCTTTCTTT. It codes for CASSQELTGDTEAFF.

The genes are TRBV6-4 and TRBJ1-1; possibly TRBD1 for D (5 bases). Germline V CDR1 and CDR2: MRHNA, SNTAGT. CDR3 length: 15 amino acids. The V end was cut by 6 bases, the J end by 3 bases, with 17 bases between. The CDR3 coding sequence is TGTGCCAGCAGCGCCGAAGGGGCAGGAGACACTGAAGCTTTCTTT. It codes for CASSAEGAGDTEAFF.

Here the CDR3 reads CASSFRQGEFLAEAFF. The CDR3, as DNA: TGTGCCAGCAGCTTCCGACAGGGTGAGTTTTTGGCTGAAGCTTTCTTT. The chain joins TRBV5-4 to TRBJ1-1; 7 positions agree with TRBD1. The CDR3 extends over 16 amino acids. Looked up from germline, CDR1 is SGHNT and CDR2 is YYREEE (reference sequence). V shed 2 bases and J 6 bases; nucleotides not matched to a gene: 13. The full variable domain, in which reference TRBV5-4 and TRBJ1-1 provide the parts outside the CDR3, is ETGVTQSPTHLIKTRGQQVTLRCSSQSGHNTVSWYQQALGQGPQFIFQYYREEENGRGNFPPRFSGLQFPNYSSELNVNALELDDSALYLCASSFRQGEFLAEAFFGQGTRLTVV.

V usage is TRBV5-5 and J usage is TRBJ1-1; D unresolved. This CDR3 has 11 residues. Germline V gene sequence: CDR1 SGHKS, CDR2 YYEKEE (reference sequence). V lost 0 bases and J 7 bases, leaving 4 bases between the germline ends. The CDR3 region has the DNA TGTGCCAGCAGCTTGGGGAGTGAAGCTTTCTTT. It translates to CASSLGSEAFF.

The gene calls are TRBV3-1 (or the pseudogene TRBV3-2) and TRBJ1-3, with TRBD1 identical over 9 bases. Germline lookup yields CDR1 LGHDT and CDR2 YNNKEL (reference sequence). The CDR3 sequence is 16 residues long. Trimming took 0 bases from V and 8 from J; bases not matched to a gene: 8. The CDR3 protein is CASSQDTGTGSDTIYF. The CDR3 region has the DNA TGTGCCAGCAGCCAAGATACTGGGACAGGGTCTGACACCATATATTTT.

The rearrangement joins TRBV4-1 to TRBJ1-3; 9 bases align to TRBD1. Trimming took 5 bases from V and 7 from J; bases not matched to a gene: 12. The V gene's germline CDR1 is MGHRA and CDR2 YSYEKL. The CDR3 runs to 16 residues. The DNA for the CDR3 is TGCGCCAGCAGCTCTCCACTCCGGGACAGGGCTAACACCATATATTTT. Translated, it gives CASSSPLRDRANTIYF.

The chain employs TRBV28 and TRBJ2-7; TRBD1 is a possible D gene (5 bases). The CDR3 spans 13 residues. V dropped 6 bases and J dropped 6 bases, with 15 bases sitting between them. Germline CDR1 is MDHEN and CDR2 is SYDVKM. This chain's CDR3 is CASRFQGPLEQYF. The CDR3 coding sequence is TGTGCCAGCAGGTTTCAGGGTCCTCTCGAGCAGTACTTC.

The chain combines TRBV5-1 with TRBJ1-1, with TRBD1 matching over 8 bases. The CDR3 length is 14 residues. After removal of 2 bases from V and 2 bases from J, the junction contained 2 bases not matched to a gene. CDR1 and CDR2 (germline): SGHRS, YFSETQ. The CDR3 loop is CASSLQGGNTEAFF. DNA for the CDR3: TGCGCCAGCAGCTTACAGGGGGGAAACACTGAAGCTTTCTTT.

J is TRBJ1-5 and V is TRBV6-6, with 8 bases matching TRBD1. The CDR3 contains 15 residues. The germline CDR1 and CDR2 sequences are MNHNY and SVGAGI (reference sequence). Trimming at V came to 3 bases and at J to 4 bases, leaving 5 bases not matched to a gene. CDR3 protein: CASSYRTGRNQPQHF. CDR3 sequence (DNA): TGTGCCAGCAGTTATCGGACAGGGAGGAATCAGCCCCAGCATTTT.